This T cell receptor (beta chain) comes out of a study of T cell changes during pregnancy in multiple sclerosis. V lost 0 bases and J lost 0, with 11 bases in between. This CDR3 region has 17 residues. Germline lookup yields CDR1 LGHNA and CDR2 YNFKEQ. Repertoires were generated with immunoSEQ multiplex PCR, while TCRdb's copy carries only in-frame clones and drops some. This table holds approximately 40,000 clones, more than 80% found once. Here the sequenced sample was CD4+ T cells from peripheral blood mononuclear cells, taken before pregnancy. This receptor was taken from a female donor with multiple sclerosis, enrolled in a pregnancy study. The chain carries TRBV4-2 and TRBJ2-2; D ambiguous. The CDR3 loop is CASSQDPPYSNTGELFF. DNA for the CDR3: TGTGCCAGCAGCCAAGACCCCCCTTATTCGAACACCGGGGAGCTGTTTTTT.